What follows are 28 T cell receptor beta chains derived from one specimen sequenced in a study of T-cell reconstitution after alpha-beta-depleted transplantation in children. Researchers prepared the TCRbeta library using unique molecular identifiers, the study reports. MiXCR, run by TCRdb on the PCR reads, gives a single entry per CDR3 protein. This table holds approximately 200,000 distinct CDR3 sequences, about 14% found once. Source: PBMCs from the stem cell graft donor, taken from the stem cell graft. These receptors were obtained from a human donor who donated a stem cell graft to a child with acute lymphoblastic leukemia.

The sample holds many counts of this clonotype. The CDR3 nucleotides read TGTGCCAGCAGCTCTAGTGGGCGTAGTGAAAAACTGTTTTTT. It encodes CASSSSGRSEKLFF. The V gene is TRBV7-9, the J gene TRBJ1-4; D uncertain. Germline V gene lookup returns CDR1 SEHNR and CDR2 FQNEAQ (reference sequence). The CDR3 sequence is 14 residues long. V lost 4 bases and J lost 7, with 13 bases in between.

This clonotype has at least ten counts. This chain links TRBV12-3 or TRBV12-4 with TRBJ2-7; D unresolved. The CDR3 is 12 amino acids. The ends were cut back, 5 bases at V and 9 bases at J, with 14 bases in the middle. In DNA, the CDR3 is TGTGCCAGCAGTCGCGAGACTGCCCCGCAGTACTTC. Protein sequence: CASSRETAPQYF.

In this sample, this clonotype turned up a few times. This sequence joins TRBV20-1 and TRBJ2-7, with 13 bases lining up with TRBD2. Per the germline V gene, CDR1 is DFQATT and CDR2 is SNEGSKA (reference sequence). This CDR3 contains 15 residues. Trimming at V came to 0 bases and at J to 4 bases, leaving 3 bases not matched to a gene. As DNA, the CDR3 is TGCAGTGCTAGAGAACTAGCGGGAGGGTTATACGAGCAGTACTTC. It specifies CSARELAGGLYEQYF.

This clonotype was counted ten times or more. The rearrangement links TRBV12-3 or TRBV12-4 to TRBJ2-5, with D perhaps TRBD2 (5 bases). The ends were cut back, 7 bases at V and 7 bases at J, with 16 bases in the middle. CDR3 length: 13 residues. The CDR3 region is CASTPERAGTQYF. In DNA, the CDR3 is TGTGCCAGCACCCCGGAAAGGGCGGGGACCCAGTACTTC.

This chain connects TRBV12-3 or TRBV12-4 to TRBJ2-7, with 8 bases matching TRBD2. The CDR3 has 14 amino acids. With V trimmed by 6 bases and J by 4 bases, 8 bases remained unmatched. Written as DNA, the CDR3 is TGTGCCAGCAGACGTAGAGCGGGAGAGTACGAGCAGTACTTC. Protein product: CASRRRAGEYEQYF.

This clonotype has a count of ten or more. The chain uses TRBV5-1 and TRBJ2-1, with a weak D call TRBD1 (5 bases). Germline V CDR1 and CDR2: SGHRS, YFSETQ. V lost 6 bases and J lost 3, with 7 bases in between. CDR3 length: 12 residues. CDR3 in DNA: TGCGCCAGCACTACAGGCTACAATGAGCAGTTCTTC. This translates into CASTTGYNEQFF.

This clonotype showed up many times. V usage is TRBV5-1 and J usage is TRBJ2-5, with a possible D match to TRBD1 (5 bases). Trimming took 0 bases from V and 4 from J, leaving 10 bases between them. Germline CDR1 is SGHRS and CDR2 is YFSETQ. This CDR3 has 14 residues. The CDR3 DNA is TGCGCCAGCAGCTTGGAAGGGGTCGGAGAGACCCAGTACTTC. Translated: CASSLEGVGETQYF.

The genes are TRBV6-5 and TRBJ2-7, with 9 bases identical to TRBD1. The V gene end was trimmed by 6 bases and the J gene end by 6 bases; junction bases not matched to a gene: 12. The CDR3 consists of 15 residues. CDR1 and CDR2 from the germline V gene are MNHEY and SVGAGI. In nucleotides, the CDR3 is TGTGCCAGCAGCTCCTCGGGGACAGGGCAGGGCGAGCAGTACTTC. It is translated as CASSSSGTGQGEQYF.

On this clonotype itself: A much larger clonotype is one base distant, so this may be a read error. The rearrangement links TRBV24-1 to TRBJ2-7; D is tentatively TRBD1 or TRBD2 (5 bases each). CDR1 and CDR2 (germline): KGHDR, SFDVKD. This CDR3 region has 12 residues. CDR3 protein: CATSVLRGEQYF. The CDR3 DNA sequence: TGTGCCACCAGTGTTTTGAGGGGCGAGCAGTACTTC.

This clonotype was observed many times. The gene calls are TRBV11-3 and TRBJ2-7; 7 positions agree with TRBD2. The CDR3 is 14 amino acids. Germline V CDR1 and CDR2: SGHNT, YENEEA. The ends lost 1 base at V and 5 bases at J; junction bases unmatched: 5. The CDR3 loop reads CASSLVGGSHEQYF. CDR3 nucleotides: TGTGCCAGCAGCTTAGTAGGCGGGAGCCACGAGCAGTACTTC.

This clonotype has ten or more counts. The rearrangement joins TRBV12-3 or TRBV12-4 to TRBJ2-1; TRBD1 might be the D (6 bases). Trimming took 6 bases from V and 8 from J, leaving 11 bases between them. The CDR3 has 12 amino acids. CDR3 loop: CASRTRGDEQFF. The CDR3 DNA reads as TGTGCCAGCAGGACCAGGGGAGATGAGCAGTTCTTC.

At least ten counts were recorded for this clonotype. V and J are TRBV5-1 and TRBJ2-2; no clear D gene. There are 13 residues in the CDR3. V was cut by 0 bases and J by 6 bases, with 6 bases left in between. Germline V gives CDR1 SGHRS, CDR2 YFSETQ. CDR3 coding DNA: TGCGCCAGCAGCTTGGGGAATTCCGGGGAGCTGTTTTTT. Translating gives CASSLGNSGELFF.

This clonotype was observed once. J is TRBJ2-2 and V is TRBV10-1, with D possibly matching TRBD2 (5 bases). This CDR3 is 15 amino acids long. V lost 6 bases and J lost 4, with 15 bases in between. CDR1 and CDR2 (germline): WNHNN, SYGVQD (reference sequence). CDR3 nucleotides: TGCGCCAGCAGCCCGAACTCCGCGGGCACCGGGGAGCTGTTTTTT. Encoded protein: CASSPNSAGTGELFF.

CDR3 sequence reads: CASSKAQGGTQYF. The CDR3 DNA reads TGTGCCAGCAGCAAAGCCCAGGGAGGGACCCAGTACTTC. The rearrangement joins TRBV21-1 to TRBJ2-5; TRBD1 was called by the table and not checked on the DNA. TRBV21-1 is labeled a pseudogene. This CDR3 has 13 amino acids.

The CDR3: CASSQSTLAGSYEQYF. In DNA, the CDR3 is TGCGCCAGCAGCCAATCCACTCTAGCGGGCTCCTACGAGCAGTACTTC. The rearrangement links TRBV5-1 to TRBJ2-7, with 8 bases fitting TRBD2. V shed 4 bases and J 0 bases; nucleotides not matched to a gene: 9. Germline V gives CDR1 SGHRS, CDR2 YFSETQ. The CDR3 extends over 16 amino acids.

This clonotype has more than one count but fewer than ten. The chain uses TRBV30 and TRBJ2-3, with D unclear. CDR1 is GTSNPN and CDR2 is SVGIG in the germline V gene (reference sequence). The CDR3 loop spans 13 amino acids. V lost 2 bases to trimming and J lost 6 bases, with 12 bases between them. CDR3: CAWSSNRVDTQYF. In nucleotides, the CDR3 is TGTGCCTGGAGTTCGAATCGGGTGGATACGCAGTATTTT.

This clonotype was observed many times. The rearrangement joins TRBV19 to TRBJ1-2; the match to TRBD1 covers 9 bases. The germline CDR1 and CDR2 sequences are LNHDA and SQIVND (reference sequence). Trimming at V came to 6 bases and at J to 0 bases, leaving 8 bases not matched to a gene. This CDR3 has 16 amino acids. The CDR3 is CASRRGQGESNYGYTF. As DNA, the CDR3 is TGTGCCAGTAGAAGGGGACAGGGCGAGTCTAACTATGGCTACACCTTC.

This clonotype has ten or more counts. The rearrangement uses TRBV5-1 and TRBJ1-1; D not resolved. The CDR3 covers 15 residues. Germline CDR1 reads SGHRS; CDR2 reads YFSETQ. Trimming shortened V by 4 bases and J by 1 base, and 14 bases separated the two germline ends. The CDR3 protein is CASSLSPGWNTEAFF. The CDR3 bases are TGCGCCAGCAGCCTCTCCCCCGGATGGAACACTGAAGCTTTCTTT.

This clonotype was counted once. A much more abundant neighbour one base away suggests this may be a read error. The CDR3 DNA reads TGCGGCAGCAGCCAGAAGGCGGCAGATACAGATACGCAGTATTTT. It translates to CGSSQKAADTDTQYF. The chain recombines TRBV5-1 with TRBJ2-3; D remains unclear. The CDR3 consists of 15 residues. In germline, CDR1 is SGHRS, CDR2 YFSETQ.

This clonotype was found a few times. J is TRBJ1-4 and V is TRBV5-1, with TRBD1 identical over 10 bases. The CDR3 extends over 14 amino acids. V gave up 4 bases and J gave up 6 bases; unmatched junction bases: 3. The germline CDR1 and CDR2 sequences are SGHRS and YFSETQ. This CDR3 reads CASSRDRGYEKLFF. CDR3 nucleotides: TGCGCCAGCAGCCGGGACAGGGGTTATGAAAAACTGTTTTTT.

This clonotype was seen a handful of times. J is TRBJ1-5 and V is TRBV7-9; D not certain. The CDR3 is made up of 15 amino acids. Germline V gene data show CDR1 as SEHNR and CDR2 as FQNEAQ (reference sequence). The V end was cut by 2 bases, the J end by 0 bases, with 8 bases between. DNA of the CDR3: TGTGCCAGCAGCTTATCTGGGGATAGCAATCAGCCCCAGCATTTT. This gives the protein CASSLSGDSNQPQHF.

This clonotype was counted at least ten times. The V gene is TRBV20-1, the J gene TRBJ2-3; a weak D match, TRBD2 (6 bases). Germline V gene lookup returns CDR1 DFQATT and CDR2 SNEGSKA (reference sequence). V dropped 3 bases and J dropped 3 bases, with 16 bases sitting between them. This CDR3 is 15 amino acids long. The CDR3 nucleotides read TGCAGTGCTAGGCCCAGACTAGTGGGTACAGATACGCAGTATTTT. This encodes CSARPRLVGTDTQYF.

This rearrangement joins TRBV20-1 to TRBJ2-7; D gene unclear. CDR1 is DFQATT and CDR2 is SNEGSKA in the germline V gene (reference sequence). With 0 bases removed from V and 1 base from J, the gap between germline ends came to 10 bases. The CDR3 runs to 14 residues. CDR3 sequence: CSARDQLGSYEQYF. Here the CDR3 DNA reads TGCAGTGCTAGAGATCAGTTAGGATCCTACGAGCAGTACTTC.

V is TRBV11-3 and J is TRBJ2-5, with TRBD1 matching 7 bases. V was pared by 5 bases and J by 5 bases, with 8 bases of the junction left unmatched. Germline-derived CDR1 and CDR2 are SGHNT and YENEEA. The CDR3 loop spans 14 amino acids. The CDR3 protein is CASSPNRGRETQYF. DNA of the CDR3: TGTGCCAGCAGCCCAAACAGGGGCCGGGAGACCCAGTACTTC.

This clonotype was observed many times. The rearrangement links TRBV13 to TRBJ2-1; 8 bases map to TRBD2. The CDR3 sequence is 16 residues long. J was trimmed by 2 bases and V by 4 bases; bases with no gene match: 7. Germline V gene sequence: CDR1 PRHDT, CDR2 FYEKMQ (reference sequence). This CDR3 reads CASSSSTSGPYNEQFF. The CDR3 DNA reads as TGTGCCAGCAGCTCCTCTACTAGCGGCCCCTACAATGAGCAGTTCTTC.

The rearrangement joins TRBV20-1 to TRBJ1-5; D is undetermined. This CDR3 comprises 14 residues. Germline V gene data show CDR1 as DFQATT and CDR2 as SNEGSKA (reference sequence). The V end was cut by 6 bases, the J end by 0 bases, with 12 bases between. The CDR3 region is CSAPPSYSNQPQHF. The CDR3 DNA is TGCAGTGCCCCCCCTAGTTATAGCAATCAGCCCCAGCATTTT.

This clonotype was picked up many times. CDR3 coding DNA: TGTGCCACCACGACGCCTCCTGGATACAATGAGCAGTTCTTC. Translation: CATTTPPGYNEQFF. This rearrangement joins TRBV10-3 to TRBJ2-1; D not resolved. The CDR3 sequence is 14 residues long. V was pared by 10 bases and J by 4 bases, with 17 bases between. Germline V lookup: CDR1 ENHRY, CDR2 SYGVKD.

V usage is TRBV7-8 and J usage is TRBJ2-1; TRBD2 is a possible D gene (5 bases). This CDR3 region has 16 residues. Trimming pared 5 bases from V and 3 bases from J, leaving 17 bases between. Germline CDR1 reads SGHVS; CDR2 reads FQNEAQ. In nucleotides, the CDR3 is TGTGCCAGCAGCCCTAGGTGGCGGGCAGACTACAATGAGCAGTTCTTC. This codes for CASSPRWRADYNEQFF.